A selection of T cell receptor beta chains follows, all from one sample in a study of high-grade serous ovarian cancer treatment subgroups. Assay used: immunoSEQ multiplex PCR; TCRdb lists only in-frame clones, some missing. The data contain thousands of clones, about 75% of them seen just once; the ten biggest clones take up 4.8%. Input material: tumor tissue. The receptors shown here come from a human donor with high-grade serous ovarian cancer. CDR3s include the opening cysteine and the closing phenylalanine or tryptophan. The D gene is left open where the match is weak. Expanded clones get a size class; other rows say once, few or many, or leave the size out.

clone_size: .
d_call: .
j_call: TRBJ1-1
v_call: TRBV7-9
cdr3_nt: TGTGCCAGCAGCGGGGGCGGGCGGAACACTGAAGCTTTCTTT
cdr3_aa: CASSGGGRNTEAFF

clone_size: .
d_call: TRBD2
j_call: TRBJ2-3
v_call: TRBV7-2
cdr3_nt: TGTGCCAGCATTAGGACTAGCGGAACCAGCACAGATACGCAGTATTTT
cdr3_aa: CASIRTSGTSTDTQYF

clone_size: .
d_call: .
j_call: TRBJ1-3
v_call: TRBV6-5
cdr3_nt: TGTGCCAGCACTCCCGGGCCAGAGGGTGGAAACACCATATATTTT
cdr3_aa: CASTPGPEGGNTIYF

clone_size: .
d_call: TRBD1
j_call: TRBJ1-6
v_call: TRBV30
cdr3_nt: TGTGCCTGGAGCGAGGACAGGGGATCACCCCTCCACTTT
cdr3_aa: CAWSEDRGSPLHF

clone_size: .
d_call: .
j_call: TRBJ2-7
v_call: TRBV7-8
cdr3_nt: TGTGCCAGCAGCTTGTTGACAGAACCTACCTACGAGCAGTACTTC
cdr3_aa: CASSLLTEPTYEQYF

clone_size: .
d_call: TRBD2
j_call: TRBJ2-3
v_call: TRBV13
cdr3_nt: TGTGCCAGCAGCCCTGTGCAGCGGGGTGCAGATACGCAGTATTTT
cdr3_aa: CASSPVQRGADTQYF

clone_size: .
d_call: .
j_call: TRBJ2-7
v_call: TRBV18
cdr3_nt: TGTGCCAGCTCACCTGCGGGACCGAACTACGAGCAGTACTTC
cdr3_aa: CASSPAGPNYEQYF

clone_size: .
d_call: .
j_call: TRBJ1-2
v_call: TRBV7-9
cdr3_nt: TGTGCCAGCAGCCCCGGGGGAGACTATGGCTACACCTTC
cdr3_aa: CASSPGGDYGYTF

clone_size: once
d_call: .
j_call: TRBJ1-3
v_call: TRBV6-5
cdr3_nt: TGTGCCAGCAGTTTACAGGGATCTGGAAACACCATATATTTT
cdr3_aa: CASSLQGSGNTIYF

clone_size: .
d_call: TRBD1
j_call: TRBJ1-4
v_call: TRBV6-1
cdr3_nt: TGTGCCAGCAGTGAAGCGTGGACAGGGGCCCATAATGAAAAACTGTTTTTT
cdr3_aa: CASSEAWTGAHNEKLFF

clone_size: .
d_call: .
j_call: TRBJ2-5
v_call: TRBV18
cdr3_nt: TGTGCCAGCTCACCACCCTACTCAGGGGAAGAGACCCAGTACTTC
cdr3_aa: CASSPPYSGEETQYF

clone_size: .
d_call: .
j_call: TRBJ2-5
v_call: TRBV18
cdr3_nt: TGTGCCAGCACGCGGCAGGGCGGGGAGACCCAGTACTTC
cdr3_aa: CASTRQGGETQYF

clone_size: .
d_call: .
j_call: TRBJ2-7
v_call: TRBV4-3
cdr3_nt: TGCGCCAGCAGCCAAAGACCCTTCGAGCTTCAGTACTTC
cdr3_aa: CASSQRPFELQYF

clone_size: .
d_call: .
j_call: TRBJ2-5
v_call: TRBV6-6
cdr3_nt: TGTGCCAGCAGTTCCAAGGGACGCCGCCGGGAGACCCAGTACTTC
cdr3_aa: CASSSKGRRRETQYF

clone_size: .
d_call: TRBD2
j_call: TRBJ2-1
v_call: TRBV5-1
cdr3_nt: TGCGCCAGCAGCTTGGGGGGGGGATATGAGCAGTTCTTC
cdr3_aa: CASSLGGGYEQFF

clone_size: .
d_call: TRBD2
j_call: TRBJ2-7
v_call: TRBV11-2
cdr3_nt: TGTGCCAGCAGCCCCCGGGGAGGGTTCGAGCAGTACTTC
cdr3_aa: CASSPRGGFEQYF

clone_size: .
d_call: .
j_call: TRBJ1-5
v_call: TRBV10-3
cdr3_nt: TGTGCCATCAGTGCTGGACGTAATAGCAATCAGCCCCAGCATTTT
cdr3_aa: CAISAGRNSNQPQHF

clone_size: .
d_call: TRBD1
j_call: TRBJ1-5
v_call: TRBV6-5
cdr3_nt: TGTGCCAGCCGACAGGGGACCTATAGCAATCAGCCCCAGCATTTT
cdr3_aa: CASRQGTYSNQPQHF

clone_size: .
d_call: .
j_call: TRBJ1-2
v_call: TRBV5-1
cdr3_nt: TGCGCCAGCAGCTTGGAAACCCCTAACTATGGCTACACCTTC
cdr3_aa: CASSLETPNYGYTF

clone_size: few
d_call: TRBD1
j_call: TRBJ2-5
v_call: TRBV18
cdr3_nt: TGTGCCAGCTCACCTGGGACAGGAGAAGAGACCCAGTACTTC
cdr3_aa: CASSPGTGEETQYF

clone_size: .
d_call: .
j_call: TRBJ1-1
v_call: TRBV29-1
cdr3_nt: TGCAGCGTTGAAGGGGCTTCGAACACTGAAGCTTTCTTT
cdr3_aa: CSVEGASNTEAFF

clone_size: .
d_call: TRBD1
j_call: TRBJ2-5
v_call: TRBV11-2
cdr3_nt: TGTGCCAGCAGCCCAACGGACAGGGGGCGAGAGACCCAGTACTTC
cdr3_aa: CASSPTDRGRETQYF

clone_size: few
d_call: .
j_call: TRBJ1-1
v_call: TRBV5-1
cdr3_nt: TGCGCCAGCAGCTCCGTCGGACTGAACACTGAAGCTTTCTTT
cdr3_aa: CASSSVGLNTEAFF

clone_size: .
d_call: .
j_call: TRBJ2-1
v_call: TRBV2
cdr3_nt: TGTGCCAGCAGTGGGGTTAATGAGCAGTTCTTC
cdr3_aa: CASSGVNEQFF

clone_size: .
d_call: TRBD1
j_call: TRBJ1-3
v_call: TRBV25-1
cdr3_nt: TGTGCCAGCAGTGACCACAAAACAGGGGGCGCAGGAAACACCATATATTTT
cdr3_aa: CASSDHKTGGAGNTIYF

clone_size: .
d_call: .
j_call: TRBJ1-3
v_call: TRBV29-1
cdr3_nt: TGCAGCGTTGAAGATCTTCCGCGGGGAAACACCATATATTTT
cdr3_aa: CSVEDLPRGNTIYF

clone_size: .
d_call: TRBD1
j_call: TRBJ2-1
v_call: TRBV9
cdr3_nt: TGTGCCAGCAGCGTAGCAGGGGGCAATGAGCAGTTCTTC
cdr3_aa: CASSVAGGNEQFF

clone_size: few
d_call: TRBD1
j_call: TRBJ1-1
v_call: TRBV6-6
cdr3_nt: TGTGCCAGCAGTTACGCTGACAGGGCGTCGTACACTGAAGCTTTCTTT
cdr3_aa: CASSYADRASYTEAFF

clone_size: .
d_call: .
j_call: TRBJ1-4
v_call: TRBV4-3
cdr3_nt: TGCGCCAGCAGCCCCAGATTGGACAGAACTCCCTTCAATGAAAAACTGTTTTTT
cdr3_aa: CASSPRLDRTPFNEKLFF

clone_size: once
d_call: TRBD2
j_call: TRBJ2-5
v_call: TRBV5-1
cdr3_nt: TGCGCCAGCAGCTCACTAGCGGGGGGCTCGGAGACCCAGTACTTC
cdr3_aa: CASSSLAGGSETQYF

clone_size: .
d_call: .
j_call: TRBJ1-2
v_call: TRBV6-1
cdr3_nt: TGTGCCACCTTCTATCCTGGGCAGACTTATGGCTACACCTTC
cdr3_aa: CATFYPGQTYGYTF

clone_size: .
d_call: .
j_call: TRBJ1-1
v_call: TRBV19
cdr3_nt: TGTGCCAGTAGCTCGACTGGGGACACTGGAGCTTTCTTT
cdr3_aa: CASSSTGDTGAFF

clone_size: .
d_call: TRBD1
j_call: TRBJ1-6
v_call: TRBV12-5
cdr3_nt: TGTGCTAGTTCCTGGGACAGTTATAATTCACCCCTCCACTTT
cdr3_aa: CASSWDSYNSPLHF

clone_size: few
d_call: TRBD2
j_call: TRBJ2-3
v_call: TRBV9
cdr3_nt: TGTGCCAGCAGCGTAGCTGGGAGCGGGGGCACAGATACGCAGTATTTT
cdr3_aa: CASSVAGSGGTDTQYF

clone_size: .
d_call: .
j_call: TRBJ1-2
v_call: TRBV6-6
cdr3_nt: TGTGCCAGCACCGGACAGCCCGACTATGGCTACACCTTC
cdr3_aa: CASTGQPDYGYTF

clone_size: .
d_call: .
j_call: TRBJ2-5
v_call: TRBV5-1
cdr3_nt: TGCGCCAGCAGCCCGGATGTCCAAGAGACCCAGTACTTC
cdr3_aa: CASSPDVQETQYF

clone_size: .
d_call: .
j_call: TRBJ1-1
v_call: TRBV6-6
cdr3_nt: TGTGCCAGCAGTTCTGCTCTCACTGAAGCTTTCTTT
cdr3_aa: CASSSALTEAFF

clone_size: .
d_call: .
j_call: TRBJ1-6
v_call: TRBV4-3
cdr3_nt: TGCGCCAGCAGCCAAGAGAACGAATCACCCCTCCACTTT
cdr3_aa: CASSQENESPLHF

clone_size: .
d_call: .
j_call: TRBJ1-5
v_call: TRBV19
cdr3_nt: TGTGCCAGTAGTCCTCACTGGCGATATAGCAATCAGCCCCAGCATTTT
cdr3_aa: CASSPHWRYSNQPQHF

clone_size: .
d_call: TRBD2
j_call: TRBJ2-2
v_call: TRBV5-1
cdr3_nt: TGCGCCAGCAGCTTGGTATCCGGGGGGACCGGGGAGCTGTTTTTT
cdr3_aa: CASSLVSGGTGELFF

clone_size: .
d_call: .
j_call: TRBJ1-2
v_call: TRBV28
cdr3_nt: TGTGCCAGCAGGCCCACAGGGAAAGTGGATGGCTACACCTTC
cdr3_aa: CASRPTGKVDGYTF

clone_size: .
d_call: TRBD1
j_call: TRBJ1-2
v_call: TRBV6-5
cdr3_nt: TGTGCCAGTAAGGACAGGGCTAACTATGGCTACACCTTC
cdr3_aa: CASKDRANYGYTF

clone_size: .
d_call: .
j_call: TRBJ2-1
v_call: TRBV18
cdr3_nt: TGTGCCAGCTCACCACCTAGCTCCTACAATGAGCAGTTCTTC
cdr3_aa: CASSPPSSYNEQFF

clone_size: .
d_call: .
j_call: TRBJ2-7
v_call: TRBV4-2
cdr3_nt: TGTGCCAGCAGCCAGAGCGAGAGGAACTCCTACGAGCAGTACTTC
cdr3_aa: CASSQSERNSYEQYF

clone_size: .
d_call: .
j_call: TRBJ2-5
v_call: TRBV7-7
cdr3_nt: TGTGCCAGCAGTCCCTCCCATTCCCGTGCGGGGCAAGAGACCCAGTACTTC
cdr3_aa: CASSPSHSRAGQETQYF

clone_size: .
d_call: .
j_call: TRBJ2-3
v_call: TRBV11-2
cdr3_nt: TGTGCCAGCAGCTTAGGGAGGCACGATACGCAGTATTTT
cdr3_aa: CASSLGRHDTQYF

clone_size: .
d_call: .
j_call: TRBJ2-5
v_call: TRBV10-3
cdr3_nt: TGTGCCATCAATGGGGGACTCTCCCAAGAGACCCAGTACTTC
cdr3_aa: CAINGGLSQETQYF

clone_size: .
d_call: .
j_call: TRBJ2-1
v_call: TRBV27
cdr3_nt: TGTGCCAGCAGTAAATCCGACAATGAGCAGTTCTTC
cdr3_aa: CASSKSDNEQFF

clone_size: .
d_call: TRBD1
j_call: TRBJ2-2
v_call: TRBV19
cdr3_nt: TGTGCCAGTAAAACCGGGACAGAGATCACCGGGGAGCTGTTTTTT
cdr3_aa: CASKTGTEITGELFF

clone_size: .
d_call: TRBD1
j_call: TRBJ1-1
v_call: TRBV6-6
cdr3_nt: TGTGCCAGCAGCTCAGGGGGAGGGAACACTGAAGCTTTCTTT
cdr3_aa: CASSSGGGNTEAFF

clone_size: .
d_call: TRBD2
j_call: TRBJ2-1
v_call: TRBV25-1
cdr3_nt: TGTGCCAGCAGTGTGGCTAGCGGCAACAATGAGCAGTTCTTC
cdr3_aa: CASSVASGNNEQFF